One T cell receptor (beta chain) is described in this entry. This sample is part of a study of control samples from healthy donors and cancer patients. Data came from immunoSEQ multiplex PCR; TCRdb stores just in-frame clones and leaves some out. The sample lists 350,000 to 450,000 clones, approximately 92% occurring once. V shed 0 bases and J shed 0 bases, with 9 bases lying between them. This CDR3 has 15 residues. Germline-derived CDR1 and CDR2 are SGHRS and YFSETQ. The source of this sequence is a man in his forties or fifties with head and neck cancer. The chain recombines TRBV5-1 with TRBJ1-2, with D perhaps TRBD1 (5 bases). Sequences were obtained from PBMCs. This CDR3 is CASSLGATANYGYTF. CDR3 DNA sequence: TGCGCCAGCAGCTTGGGCGCGACAGCTAACTATGGCTACACCTTC. The whole variable domain, remainder taken from reference TRBV5-1 and TRBJ1-2, is KAGVTQTPRYLIKTRGQQVTLSCSPISGHRSVSWYQQTPGQGLQFLFEYFSETQRNKGNFPGRFSGRQFSNSRSEMNVSTLELGDSALYLCASSLGATANYGYTFGSGTRLTVV.